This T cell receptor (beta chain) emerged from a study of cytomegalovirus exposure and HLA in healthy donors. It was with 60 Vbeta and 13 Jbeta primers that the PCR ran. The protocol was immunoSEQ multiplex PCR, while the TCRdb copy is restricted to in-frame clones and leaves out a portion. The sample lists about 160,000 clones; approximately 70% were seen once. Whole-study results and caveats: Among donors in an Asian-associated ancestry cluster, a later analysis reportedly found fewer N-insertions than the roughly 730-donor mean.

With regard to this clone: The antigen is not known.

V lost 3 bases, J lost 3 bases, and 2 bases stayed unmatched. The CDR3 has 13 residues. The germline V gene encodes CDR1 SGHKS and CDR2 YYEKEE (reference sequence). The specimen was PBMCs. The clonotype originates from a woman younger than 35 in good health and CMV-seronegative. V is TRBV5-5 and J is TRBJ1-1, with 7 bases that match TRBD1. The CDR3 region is CASSWQGDTEAFF. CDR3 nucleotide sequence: TGTGCCAGCAGCTGGCAGGGGGACACTGAAGCTTTCTTT.